This is a list of T cell receptor beta chains from one sample in a study of control samples from healthy donors and cancer patients. Sequencing was performed with immunoSEQ multiplex PCR; in TCRdb, only in-frame clones are kept and a portion is missing. The sample lists fewer than 85,000 clones, 75% to 90% occurring once. Sample: blood. The receptors derive from a man aged 45-65 years in good health. CDR3s leave out the opening cysteine and the closing phenylalanine or tryptophan. Rows may omit the clone size; those that give it use once, few, many or a size class.

CDR3aa: SASIGRNDSPLH; abundance: -; v_gene: TRBV20-1
CDR3aa: ASSLERGPSSYNEQF; abundance: -; v_gene: TRBV7-8
CDR3aa: ASSHPGITEAF; abundance: -; v_gene: TRBV5-4
CDR3aa: ASGFGSGGTDTQY; abundance: -; v_gene: TRBV6-5
CDR3aa: ASSLNREGNSPLH; abundance: -; v_gene: TRBV18
CDR3aa: ASSPGPRGGGYT; abundance: -; v_gene: TRBV9
CDR3aa: ASSLLSNTEAF; abundance: -; v_gene: TRBV5-1
CDR3aa: ASSQVDNTGELF; abundance: -; v_gene: TRBV3-1/TRBV3-2
CDR3aa: ASSYSASGVQDTQY; abundance: -; v_gene: TRBV6-2/TRBV6-3
CDR3aa: ASSSALFRGKLSNEQF; abundance: -; v_gene: TRBV7-8
CDR3aa: AWSRFPFSSSMNTEAF; abundance: -; v_gene: TRBV30
CDR3aa: ASSQVFRGGDGYT; abundance: -; v_gene: TRBV4-1
CDR3aa: ASSPRTNTGELF; abundance: -; v_gene: TRBV2
CDR3aa: ASSRGTAATNEKLF; abundance: once; v_gene: TRBV5-1
CDR3aa: ASSQPVTQY; abundance: -; v_gene: TRBV11-2
CDR3aa: ASRGGTWDGSEAF; abundance: -; v_gene: TRBV7-9
CDR3aa: ASSLSGGTGNTIY; abundance: -; v_gene: TRBV7-9
CDR3aa: ASSFFAGDTEAF; abundance: -; v_gene: TRBV27
CDR3aa: ASAPGWSKHYEQY; abundance: -; v_gene: TRBV2
CDR3aa: ASSVMGQGEKLF; abundance: -; v_gene: TRBV18
CDR3aa: ASSRGPSEEKLF; abundance: -; v_gene: TRBV7-2
CDR3aa: ASSLVRTDLLYEQY; abundance: -; v_gene: TRBV4-3
CDR3aa: ASSLQGHNQPQH; abundance: once; v_gene: TRBV27
CDR3aa: ASRQGQNTIY; abundance: -; v_gene: TRBV27
CDR3aa: AWSVGQGFDEQF; abundance: -; v_gene: TRBV30